This entry lists 28 T cell receptor beta chains sequenced from one sample in a study of cytomegalovirus exposure and HLA in healthy donors. Primers: 60 Vbeta forward and 13 Jbeta reverse. The protocol was immunoSEQ multiplex PCR, while the TCRdb copy is restricted to in-frame clones and leaves out a portion. The sample yields approximately 150,000 clones, 80% seen once. The sequenced sample was PBMCs. The receptors were sampled from a man between 25 and 39 years old in good health and CMV-seronegative.

The chain carries TRBV5-4 and TRBJ1-5; D unclear. V was shortened by 0 bases and J by 8 bases, with 12 bases between the two germline ends. Germline CDR1 and CDR2: SGHNT and YYREEE (reference sequence). The CDR3 spans 14 residues. CDR3 amino acids: CASSLDGRTKPQHF. In DNA form, the CDR3 reads TGTGCCAGCAGCTTGGACGGTCGTACTAAGCCCCAGCATTTT.

The J gene is TRBJ2-7, the V gene TRBV5-1; 7 nucleotides match TRBD1. Germline assignment: CDR1 SGHRS and CDR2 YFSETQ. With V trimmed by 5 bases and J by 0 bases, 11 bases remained unmatched. There are 16 residues in the CDR3. As DNA, the CDR3 is TGCGCCAGCAGATCCACGGACAGGCCTTTCTCCTACGAGCAGTACTTC. Residues: CASRSTDRPFSYEQYF. Looking up the rest from reference TRBV5-1 and TRBJ2-7 gives the full variable domain: KAGVTQTPRYLIKTRGQQVTLSCSPISGHRSVSWYQQTPGQGLQFLFEYFSETQRNKGNFPGRFSGRQFSNSRSEMNVSTLELGDSALYLCASRSTDRPFSYEQYFGPGTRLTVT.

V and J are TRBV5-6 and TRBJ2-1; 9 nucleotides agree with TRBD1. The germline V gene encodes CDR1 SGHDT and CDR2 YYEEEE. The CDR3 loop spans 13 amino acids. V lost 4 bases, J lost 9 bases, and 5 bases stayed unmatched. This chain's CDR3 is CASSPDRGIEQFF. The CDR3 DNA follows: TGTGCCAGCAGCCCGGACAGGGGCATTGAGCAGTTCTTC.

The chain joins TRBV7-2 to TRBJ2-2; 7 bases agree with TRBD2. V was pared by 1 base and J by 9 bases, with 14 bases of the junction left unmatched. The CDR3 sequence is 17 residues long. The germline gives CDR1 SGHTA, CDR2 FQGNSA. CDR3 in DNA: TGTGCCAGCAGCTTAGTGGGGGGGGTGGGGAATTTACGGGAGCTGTTTTTT. Protein sequence: CASSLVGGVGNLRELFF.

The chain uses TRBV4-3 and TRBJ2-1; TRBD1 matches at 9 bases. V shed 0 bases, J shed 2 bases, and the junction held 5 bases outside the gene matches. The germline V gene encodes CDR1 LGHNA and CDR2 YSLEER. The CDR3 totals 17 residues. CDR3 loop: CASSQDSDRGPYNEQFF. The CDR3 DNA reads TGCGCCAGCAGCCAAGATTCGGACAGGGGACCCTACAATGAGCAGTTCTTC.

This clone was observed a single time. The chain has TRBV28 and TRBJ1-1; 8 bases align to TRBD1. V trimming: 2 bases; J trimming: 0 bases; junction bases outside the gene matches: 2. CDR3 length: 15 residues. Germline V gives CDR1 MDHEN, CDR2 SYDVKM. In DNA form, the CDR3 reads TGTGCCAGCAGTTTAACGGACAGGGTGAACACTGAAGCTTTCTTT. Translating gives CASSLTDRVNTEAFF.

The rearrangement links TRBV5-5 to TRBJ1-4; D call uncertain. CDR1 is SGHKS and CDR2 is YYEKEE in the germline V gene (reference sequence). V was pared by 6 bases and J by 8 bases, with 5 bases between. The CDR3 has 10 residues. The CDR3 DNA is TGTGCCAGCAATATCGAAAAACTGTTTTTT. It is translated as CASNIEKLFF. The full variable domain, in which reference TRBV5-5 and TRBJ1-4 provide the parts outside the CDR3, is DAGVTQSPTHLIKTRGQQVTLRCSPISGHKSVSWYQQVLGQGPQFIFQYYEKEERGRGNFPDRFSARQFPNYSSELNVNALLLGDSALYLCASNIEKLFFGSGTQLSVL.

Only a few counts were recorded for this clone. V gene TRBV5-1 combines with J gene TRBJ2-7; TRBD2 might be the D (5 bases). Per the germline V gene, CDR1 is SGHRS and CDR2 is YFSETQ. The CDR3 is 12 amino acids. Trimming pared 4 bases from V and 3 bases from J, leaving 8 bases between. Here the CDR3 reads CASSRDNYEQYF. For the CDR3, the DNA is TGCGCCAGCAGCCGGGATAACTACGAGCAGTACTTC.

This chain joins TRBV5-1 and TRBJ2-3; 9 bases are a match to TRBD1. J lost 2 bases, V lost 0 bases, and 1 base had no gene match. The germline CDR1 and CDR2 sequences are SGHRS and YFSETQ. The CDR3 is 15 residues long. The CDR3 DNA reads TGCGCCAGCAGCTTGGGGACAGGGGTCACAGATACGCAGTATTTT. It yields the protein CASSLGTGVTDTQYF.

The chain uses TRBV27 and TRBJ2-2; 11 positions match TRBD2. The CDR3 consists of 22 residues. J gave up 4 bases and V 7 bases, and 26 bases lay outside the gene matches. Germline CDR1 and CDR2: MNHEY and SMNVEV (reference sequence). This CDR3 is CASTQFAPGLAVYPSSTGELFF. CDR3 sequence (DNA): TGTGCCAGCACCCAATTTGCTCCGGGACTAGCGGTTTATCCCTCGAGCACCGGGGAGCTGTTTTTT.

The chain has TRBV2 and TRBJ2-5; D not resolved. The CDR3 runs 14 residues. In germline, CDR1 is SNHLY, CDR2 FYNNEI. Trimming removed 8 bases at V and 5 bases at J, with 18 bases between. CDR3 region: CASLKLNLPETQYF. CDR3 DNA sequence: TGTGCCAGCCTAAAACTAAATCTACCTGAGACCCAGTACTTC.

V and J are TRBV5-6 and TRBJ1-2; 10 bases agree with TRBD1. Per germline, CDR1 SGHDT and CDR2 YYEEEE. This CDR3 is built from 15 residues. V was clipped by 3 bases and J by 4 bases; unmatched bases: 6. CDR3 coding DNA: TGTGCCAGCAGCTACCCGGGACAGGGGACCTATGGCTACACCTTC. As protein: CASSYPGQGTYGYTF.

The V and J genes are TRBV5-1 and TRBJ1-1; a possible D gene is TRBD1 (5 bases). V gave up 1 base and J gave up 0 bases, with 16 bases separating them. CDR3 length equals 17 residues. Germline V lookup: CDR1 SGHRS, CDR2 YFSETQ. The CDR3 DNA is TGCGCCAGCAGCTTGTTATGGGGCTTTGAGATGAACACTGAAGCTTTCTTT. It yields the protein CASSLLWGFEMNTEAFF.

This clone was detected once. V gene TRBV30 combines with J gene TRBJ1-5; the D gene is possibly TRBD1 (6 bases). The length of the CDR3 is 17 residues. CDR1 and CDR2 (germline): GTSNPN, SVGIG (reference sequence). Trimming took off 1 base at V and 0 bases at J, with 16 bases between the two ends. The CDR3 bases are TGTGCCTGGAGTGCGCACGAGGGGGTGATTAGCAATCAGCCCCAGCATTTT. Residues: CAWSAHEGVISNQPQHF.

The chain joins TRBV29-1 to TRBJ1-5; possibly TRBD1 for D (6 bases). Trimming pared 4 bases from V and 2 bases from J, leaving 12 bases between. The CDR3 has 14 amino acids. Germline-derived CDR1 and CDR2 are SQVTM and ANQGSEA. As DNA, the CDR3 is TGCAGCGTTGCGGGGGGCTACGGCAATCAGCCCCAGCATTTT. This codes for CSVAGGYGNQPQHF.

The rearrangement links TRBV7-6 to TRBJ2-7; 7 nucleotides agree with TRBD2. V shed 1 base and J 0 bases; nucleotides not matched to a gene: 3. The length of the CDR3 is 15 residues. From germline, CDR1 is SGHVS and CDR2 FNYEAQ. CDR3 bases: TGTGCCAGCAGCTTAGATACGGGGGGCTCCTACGAGCAGTACTTC. Protein sequence: CASSLDTGGSYEQYF.

J is TRBJ2-1 and V is TRBV11-3; no reliable D call. The germline CDR1 and CDR2 sequences are SGHNT and YENEEA. This CDR3 is 15 amino acids long. Trimming pared 4 bases from V and 0 bases from J, leaving 10 bases between. This CDR3 reads CASSSSPSSYNEQFF. For the CDR3, the DNA is TGTGCCAGCAGCTCTTCACCGAGCTCCTACAATGAGCAGTTCTTC. Variable domain in full (rest from reference TRBV11-3 and TRBJ2-1): EAGVVQSPRYKIIEKKQPVAFWCNPISGHNTLYWYLQNLGQGPELLIRYENEEAVDDSQLPKDRFSAERLKGVDSTLKIQPAELGDSAVYLCASSSSPSSYNEQFFGPGTRLTVL.

V and J are TRBV7-9 and TRBJ2-1, with D possibly matching TRBD1 (6 bases). Per germline, CDR1 SEHNR and CDR2 FQNEAQ (reference sequence). The V end was cut by 4 bases, the J end by 0 bases, with 16 bases between. This CDR3 region has 17 residues. Here the CDR3 reads CASSSISGTSSYNEQFF. In DNA form, the CDR3 reads TGTGCCAGCAGCTCGATCTCCGGGACAAGCTCCTACAATGAGCAGTTCTTC.

This rearrangement joins TRBV27 to TRBJ2-7, with D tentatively TRBD2 (6 bases). V lost 6 bases and J lost 9, with 21 bases in between. Germline V CDR1 and CDR2: MNHEY, SMNVEV (reference sequence). The CDR3 covers 14 residues. The CDR3 reads CASSPMAETSLQYF. As DNA, the CDR3 is TGTGCCAGCAGCCCCATGGCTGAGACTAGTTTGCAGTACTTC.

The genes are TRBV19 and TRBJ1-5, with unresolved D. V gave up 6 bases and J gave up 7 bases, with 13 bases separating them. The CDR3 spans 13 residues. Germline-derived CDR1 and CDR2 are LNHDA and SQIVND (reference sequence). CDR3 nucleotide sequence: TGTGCCAGTAGCCGGGGAGGCTGGCAGCCCCAGCATTTT. Protein product: CASSRGGWQPQHF.

CDR3 nucleotides: TGTGCCAGCTCACCAGGGGACATAAGCTACGAGCAGTACTTC. Residues: CASSPGDISYEQYF. The chain links TRBV18 to TRBJ2-7; perhaps TRBD1 as D (6 bases). This CDR3 region has 14 residues. V lost 2 bases to trimming and J lost 3 bases, with 11 bases between them. Germline CDR1 and CDR2: KGHSH and LQKENI.

This clone was seen once. The chain employs TRBV28 and TRBJ1-1; D gene ambiguous. The length of the CDR3 is 16 residues. Trimming took off 6 bases at V and 0 bases at J, with 17 bases between the two ends. Germline CDR1 MDHEN, CDR2 SYDVKM. The CDR3 DNA follows: TGTGCCAGCAGGCGGGCCCCTCAGTGGATGAACACTGAAGCTTTCTTT. Its protein product is CASRRAPQWMNTEAFF.

The V call is TRBV5-1, the J call TRBJ1-1; D is possibly TRBD1 (5 bases). The germline V gene encodes CDR1 SGHRS and CDR2 YFSETQ. The germline V and J ends were trimmed by 0 bases and 6 bases, with 12 bases remaining between them. CDR3 length: 14 amino acids. CDR3 DNA: TGCGCCAGCAGCTTGGGACAGTTTACCCCTGAAGCTTTCTTT. This translates into CASSLGQFTPEAFF.

The genes are TRBV27 and TRBJ1-3; D may be TRBD1 (5 bases). The V and J ends lost 6 bases and 0 bases respectively, with 12 bases between them. Per germline, CDR1 MNHEY and CDR2 SMNVEV (reference sequence). The CDR3 is made up of 15 amino acids. The CDR3 sequence: CASSTTGYSGNTIYF. Written as DNA, the CDR3 is TGTGCCAGCAGCACTACAGGATACTCTGGAAACACCATATATTTT.

The J gene is TRBJ2-2, the V gene TRBV7-2, with 10 bases matching TRBD1. V shed 5 bases, J shed 6 bases, and the junction held 9 bases outside the gene matches. The germline V gene has CDR1 SGHTA and CDR2 FQGNSA. The CDR3 has 16 amino acids. In DNA form, the CDR3 reads TGTGCCAGCAGCCTCAAACCGGGACAGGGGCCCGGGGAGCTGTTTTTT. Amino acids: CASSLKPGQGPGELFF.

This chain uses TRBV7-2 with TRBJ2-7, with TRBD1 matching 8 bases. The trim removed 4 bases at V and 0 bases at J, leaving 5 bases unmatched. Germline V lookup: CDR1 SGHTA, CDR2 FQGNSA. The CDR3 runs 15 residues. CDR3 loop: CASSSSGTGSYEQYF. In DNA form, the CDR3 reads TGTGCCAGCAGCTCCTCGGGGACAGGCTCCTACGAGCAGTACTTC. Filled out from reference TRBV7-2 and TRBJ2-7, the complete variable domain reads GAGVSQSPSNKVTEKGKDVELRCDPISGHTALYWYRQSLGQGLEFLIYFQGNSAPDKSGLPSDRFSAERTGGSVSTLTIQRTQQEDSAVYLCASSSSGTGSYEQYFGPGTRLTVT.

This clone was counted between two and nine times. The J gene is TRBJ2-1, the V gene TRBV11-2; tentatively, D is TRBD2 (5 bases). V was clipped by 1 base and J by 10 bases, with 23 bases between them. From germline, CDR1 is SGHAT and CDR2 FQNNGV. The CDR3 contains 17 residues. CDR3 DNA sequence: TGTGCCAGCAGCTTAGCCCTGCGGACTGATCGGGGAGAGGAGCAGTTCTTC. Amino acids: CASSLALRTDRGEEQFF. Drawing the rest from reference TRBV11-2 and TRBJ2-1, the complete variable domain is EAGVAQSPRYKIIEKRQSVAFWCNPISGHATLYWYQQILGQGPKLLIQFQNNGVVDDSQLPKDRFSAERLKGVDSTLKIQPAKLEDSAVYLCASSLALRTDRGEEQFFGPGTRLTVL.

The V gene is TRBV7-2, the J gene TRBJ2-3; 9 bases are a match to TRBD2. Germline trimming cut 5 bases from V and 5 bases from J; bases unmatched to any gene: 11. The germline CDR1 and CDR2 sequences are SGHTA and FQGNSA. There are 16 residues in the CDR3. The CDR3 here is CASSRSGGGAGDTQYF. The DNA for the CDR3 is TGTGCCAGCAGCAGGTCTGGCGGGGGGGCAGGAGATACGCAGTATTTT.